Shown below are 28 T cell receptor beta chains from a single sample sequenced in a study of T cells after yellow fever vaccination. TCRdb reprocessed the 5' RACE reads with MiXCR, giving one entry per CDR3 protein. This table holds around 530,000 distinct CDR3 sequences, about a sixth found once. Sequenced material: PBMCs, taken roughly 5 days after the first yellow fever vaccination. The receptor source for this set is a man aged 18 to 29 who received the YFV17D yellow fever vaccine.

This chain connects TRBV6-1 to TRBJ1-5, with D uncertain. The CDR3 runs 13 residues. Germline V lookup: CDR1 MNHNS, CDR2 SASEGT. The germline V and J ends were trimmed by 7 bases and 0 bases, with 7 bases remaining between them. CDR3 sequence (DNA): TGTGCCAGCAAGGAGGATAGCAATCAGCCCCAGCATTTT. This translates into CASKEDSNQPQHF.

This clonotype has only a few counts. The V and J genes are TRBV6-1 and TRBJ2-4; 10 bases line up with TRBD1. V lost 6 bases and J lost 1; bases outside the gene matches: 3. This CDR3 has 15 residues. Germline values: CDR1 MNHNS, CDR2 SASEGT. The CDR3 here is CASRGQGFAKNIQYF. The CDR3 DNA reads as TGTGCCAGCAGGGGACAGGGGTTCGCCAAAAACATTCAGTACTTC.

This clonotype came up a few times. The chain combines TRBV20-1 with TRBJ2-3; 7 bases are shared with TRBD2. The CDR3 is made up of 13 amino acids. The germline gives CDR1 DFQATT, CDR2 SNEGSKA (reference sequence). With 5 bases clipped from V and 2 bases from J, the junction kept 4 bases outside the gene matches. The CDR3 protein is CSAPRGITDTQYF. Written as DNA, the CDR3 is TGCAGTGCTCCGCGGGGGATCACAGATACGCAGTATTTT.

This clonotype occurred a few times. This rearrangement joins TRBV4-1 to TRBJ2-7; 7 nucleotides align to TRBD1. Germline trimming cut 3 bases from V and 3 bases from J; bases unmatched to any gene: 8. The CDR3 is 15 amino acids. CDR1 and CDR2 from the germline V gene are MGHRA and YSYEKL. The CDR3 region is CASSQERQGYYEQYF. The CDR3 nucleotides are TGCGCCAGCAGCCAGGAAAGACAGGGATACTACGAGCAGTACTTC.

The V gene is TRBV10-3, the J gene TRBJ2-2, with D perhaps matching TRBD1 or TRBD2 (6 bases each). Germline loops: CDR1 ENHRY, CDR2 SYGVKD. Trimming stripped 5 bases from V and 5 bases from J, with 21 bases between. This CDR3 spans 17 amino acids. The DNA for the CDR3 is TGTGCCATCAGTAAGGACCGCGGAGGGGGTGTTACCGGGGAGCTGTTTTTT. Protein sequence: CAISKDRGGGVTGELFF.

V gene TRBV19 combines with J gene TRBJ2-1, with D hard to call. V dropped 5 bases and J dropped 7 bases, with 9 bases sitting between them. CDR1 is LNHDA and CDR2 is SQIVND in the germline V gene (reference sequence). The CDR3 has 12 amino acids. CDR3 sequence reads: CASSSSPNEQFF. The DNA for the CDR3 is TGTGCCAGTAGTTCGTCTCCAAATGAGCAGTTCTTC.

The chain joins TRBV5-1 to TRBJ2-3, with D possibly matching TRBD2 (6 bases). Germline CDR1 reads SGHRS; CDR2 reads YFSETQ. Between the trimmed V and J ends, which lost 2 bases and 3 bases, there was a span of 10 bases. This CDR3 region has 14 residues. CDR3 sequence (DNA): TGCGCCAGCAGCTTTTGGGACTTAACAGATACGCAGTATTTT. Translated: CASSFWDLTDTQYF.

The sample holds one count of this clonotype. The genes are TRBV5-1 and TRBJ1-1, with D perhaps TRBD1 (5 bases). The germline V gene has CDR1 SGHRS and CDR2 YFSETQ. The ends were cut back, 3 bases at V and 8 bases at J, with 17 bases in the middle. This CDR3 has 14 amino acids. CDR3 DNA: TGCGCCAGCAGCTCCTCTGGGGCACAGCTCGAAGCTTTCTTT. Encoded protein: CASSSSGAQLEAFF.

J is TRBJ2-4 and V is TRBV13; D gene unclear. The length of the CDR3 is 15 residues. V was cut by 11 bases and J by 1 base, with 18 bases left in between. From germline, CDR1 is PRHDT and CDR2 FYEKMQ (reference sequence). The CDR3 region is CALSRYTSAKNIQYF. The DNA of the CDR3 is TGTGCCCTCAGCCGATATACCAGTGCCAAAAACATTCAGTACTTC.

A few counts support this clonotype. For the CDR3, the DNA is TGTGCCAGCAGCGTATCGAGAGGGGCCAACGTCCTGACTTTC. Protein: CASSVSRGANVLTF. The chain has TRBV9 and TRBJ2-6, with D uncertain. The V and J ends lost 1 base and 4 bases respectively, with 6 bases between them. Germline assignment: CDR1 SGDLS and CDR2 YYNGEE. There are 14 residues in the CDR3.

In this sample, this clonotype turned up a few times. The V gene is TRBV11-2, the J gene TRBJ1-1; no firm D call. The CDR3 totals 15 residues. CDR1 is SGHAT and CDR2 is FQNNGV in the germline V gene. V was pared by 1 base and J by 5 bases, with 14 bases between. CDR3 protein: CASSLAYLRSTEAFF. As DNA, the CDR3 is TGTGCCAGCAGCTTAGCGTACTTACGGAGTACTGAAGCTTTCTTT. Full variable domain (rest looked up from reference TRBV11-2 and TRBJ1-1): EAGVAQSPRYKIIEKRQSVAFWCNPISGHATLYWYQQILGQGPKLLIQFQNNGVVDDSQLPKDRFSAERLKGVDSTLKIQPAKLEDSAVYLCASSLAYLRSTEAFFGQGTRLTVV.

The chain has TRBV4-3 and TRBJ2-1, with D possibly being TRBD2 (5 bases). With 8 bases removed from V and 6 bases from J, the gap between germline ends came to 20 bases. The CDR3 has 15 residues. Germline lookup yields CDR1 LGHNA and CDR2 YSLEER. CDR3 sequence (DNA): TGCGCCAGCTCAAAAGGATTGGGAGATCCCAATGAGCAGTTCTTC. It is translated as CASSKGLGDPNEQFF.

This clonotype was recorded only once. V and J are TRBV9 and TRBJ2-1; D is perhaps TRBD1 (6 bases). Germline loops: CDR1 SGDLS, CDR2 YYNGEE. CDR3 length: 14 amino acids. V was shortened by 3 bases and J by 6 bases, with 13 bases between the two germline ends. CDR3 sequence reads: CASSEPNRANEQFF. DNA for the CDR3: TGTGCCAGCAGCGAACCGAACAGGGCCAATGAGCAGTTCTTC.

V and J are TRBV5-1 and TRBJ1-4, with 8 positions matching TRBD1. Germline CDR1 and CDR2: SGHRS and YFSETQ. The CDR3 consists of 16 residues. V dropped 0 bases and J dropped 3; count of bases not matched to a gene: 4. CDR3 residues: CASSLGTGSSNEKLFF. The CDR3 DNA reads as TGCGCCAGCAGCTTGGGGACAGGGTCGTCTAATGAAAAACTGTTTTTT.

Many counts were recorded for this clonotype. The CDR3 DNA follows: TGCGCCAGCAGCTTGGACCCGGACGGATACCTAGCCAAAAACATTCAGTACTTC. Its translation: CASSLDPDGYLAKNIQYF. The gene calls are TRBV5-1 and TRBJ2-4, with unresolved D. The CDR3 loop spans 18 amino acids. Looked up from germline, CDR1 is SGHRS and CDR2 is YFSETQ. The V end was cut by 0 bases, the J end by 0 bases, with 16 bases between.

The chain joins TRBV5-8 to TRBJ2-7; 7 bases agree with TRBD2. Unmatched junction bases numbered 14, after V lost 9 bases and J lost 5 bases. Germline V gives CDR1 SGHTS, CDR2 YDEGEE. This CDR3 contains 14 residues. CDR3 loop: CATPSRGGYHEQYF. The CDR3 nucleotides read TGTGCCACCCCATCGCGGGGAGGGTACCACGAGCAGTACTTC.

V gene TRBV20-1 combines with J gene TRBJ2-7; possibly TRBD1 for D (6 bases). The germline gives CDR1 DFQATT, CDR2 SNEGSKA (reference sequence). The CDR3 is made up of 16 amino acids. V lost 0 bases and J 0 bases, leaving 15 bases between the germline ends. This chain's CDR3 is CSARDFLGHLSYEQYF. DNA for the CDR3: TGCAGTGCTAGAGATTTCTTGGGACACCTCTCCTACGAGCAGTACTTC.

This clonotype was seen at least ten times. The V gene is TRBV12-3 or TRBV12-4, the J gene TRBJ2-5, with a tentative D call TRBD2 (5 bases). With 5 bases removed from V and 1 base from J, the gap between germline ends came to 11 bases. The CDR3 consists of 14 residues. The CDR3: CASSRGFRQETQYF. The CDR3 coding sequence is TGTGCCAGCAGTAGAGGGTTCCGCCAAGAGACCCAGTACTTC.

Only a few counts were recorded for this clonotype. This sequence joins TRBV23-1 and TRBJ2-5, with D perhaps TRBD1 (5 bases). TRBV23-1 is treated as an ORF (open reading frame) with a function not yet certain. The CDR3 contains 16 residues. The V end lost 7 bases, the J end lost 3 bases, and 21 bases lay between the germline ends. The CDR3 loop is CASTTVLHRRKETQYF. CDR3 bases: TGCGCCAGCACCACAGTCCTGCACAGGAGAAAAGAGACCCAGTACTTC.

The chain is built from TRBV5-1 and TRBJ1-1; D gene unclear. V was trimmed by 2 bases and J by 0 bases, leaving 8 bases between them. Germline CDR1 and CDR2: SGHRS and YFSETQ. The CDR3 contains 14 residues. Written as DNA, the CDR3 is TGCGCCAGCAGCTTATGGAGCATGAACACTGAAGCTTTCTTT. Translated, it gives CASSLWSMNTEAFF. The full variable domain, its missing parts supplied by reference TRBV5-1 and TRBJ1-1, is KAGVTQTPRYLIKTRGQQVTLSCSPISGHRSVSWYQQTPGQGLQFLFEYFSETQRNKGNFPGRFSGRQFSNSRSEMNVSTLELGDSALYLCASSLWSMNTEAFFGQGTRLTVV.

The J gene is TRBJ2-5, the V gene TRBV5-4, with D perhaps matching TRBD2 (5 bases). This CDR3 contains 13 residues. The ends were cut back, 3 bases at V and 5 bases at J, with 11 bases in the middle. Germline V lookup: CDR1 SGHNT, CDR2 YYREEE (reference sequence). The chain's CDR3 is CASSSPREETQYF. Here the CDR3 DNA reads TGTGCCAGCAGCTCCCCTAGGGAGGAGACCCAGTACTTC.

The sample holds a few counts of this clonotype. The rearrangement uses TRBV5-4 and TRBJ2-5, with TRBD1 matching 8 bases. After removal of 4 bases from V and 2 bases from J, the junction contained 7 bases not matched to a gene. In germline, CDR1 is SGHNT, CDR2 YYREEE (reference sequence). This CDR3 region has 15 residues. The CDR3 loop is CASSLGQGEQETQYF. The CDR3 DNA is TGTGCCAGCAGCCTAGGACAGGGCGAGCAAGAGACCCAGTACTTC.

This sequence joins TRBV27 and TRBJ1-6; 7 bases align to TRBD1. The V and J ends lost 3 bases and 10 bases, in that order; junction bases with no gene match: 6. Germline-derived CDR1 and CDR2 are MNHEY and SMNVEV (reference sequence). This CDR3 is 14 amino acids long. The CDR3 is CASSLPGGQSPLHF. The CDR3 DNA reads as TGTGCCAGCAGTTTGCCAGGGGGACAGTCACCCCTCCACTTT.

This clonotype has a handful of counts. The V gene is TRBV4-2, the J gene TRBJ1-6, with D uncertain. With 1 base removed from V and 7 bases from J, the gap between germline ends came to 11 bases. Germline values: CDR1 LGHNA, CDR2 YNFKEQ. This CDR3 spans 15 amino acids. In nucleotides, the CDR3 is TGTGCCAGCAGCCAAGGGGCGGTGCAAAATTCACCCCTCCACTTT. It is translated as CASSQGAVQNSPLHF.

In this sample, this clonotype turned up a few times. The rearrangement links TRBV4-3 to TRBJ1-1; the D gene is possibly TRBD1 (6 bases). The CDR3 runs to 16 residues. Germline V CDR1 and CDR2: LGHNA, YSLEER. V was cut by 0 bases and J by 1 base, with 12 bases left in between. This chain's CDR3 is CASSQDQGWGNTEAFF. For the CDR3, the DNA is TGCGCCAGCAGCCAAGATCAGGGGTGGGGGAACACTGAAGCTTTCTTT.

This clonotype has more than one count but fewer than ten. V usage is TRBV24-1 and J usage is TRBJ2-3; D is uncertain. The CDR3 sequence is 14 residues long. V gave up 3 bases and J gave up 8 bases, with 14 bases separating them. Looked up from germline, CDR1 is KGHDR and CDR2 is SFDVKD. This chain's CDR3 is CATSDPKTVGTQYF. In DNA form, the CDR3 reads TGTGCCACCAGTGATCCAAAGACCGTCGGTACGCAGTATTTT.

Only a few counts were recorded for this clonotype. This chain connects TRBV5-1 to TRBJ2-7; D call uncertain. V gave up 0 bases and J gave up 2 bases, with 9 bases separating them. Germline-derived CDR1 and CDR2 are SGHRS and YFSETQ. The CDR3 is made up of 14 amino acids. For the CDR3, the DNA is TGCGCCAGCAGCTTGGACGGAACAACCTACGAGCAGTACTTC. Amino acid sequence: CASSLDGTTYEQYF. The full variable domain, in which reference TRBV5-1 and TRBJ2-7 provide the parts outside the CDR3, is KAGVTQTPRYLIKTRGQQVTLSCSPISGHRSVSWYQQTPGQGLQFLFEYFSETQRNKGNFPGRFSGRQFSNSRSEMNVSTLELGDSALYLCASSLDGTTYEQYFGPGTRLTVT.

The sample holds many counts of this clonotype. The chain is built from TRBV7-9 and TRBJ2-2; the D is unclear. Trimming removed 2 bases at V and 6 bases at J, with 7 bases between. Germline-derived CDR1 and CDR2 are SEHNR and FQNEAQ (reference sequence). The CDR3 contains 13 residues. DNA for the CDR3: TGTGCCAGCAGCTTACGGGTGGCCGGGGAGCTGTTTTTT. It codes for CASSLRVAGELFF.